These 20 T cell receptor beta chains came from one sample sequenced in a study of cytomegalovirus exposure and HLA in healthy donors. A multiplex PCR was run with 60 Vbeta primers and 13 Jbeta primers. Profiling relied on immunoSEQ multiplex PCR, and the TCRdb table lists in-frame clones only, not all of them. The sample carries just under 250,000 clones, 82% recorded once. The specimen sequenced was PBMCs. The receptors here all came from a woman aged 40 to 50 in good health and CMV-seropositive.

CDR3 sequence (DNA): TGTGCCAGCAGCTTTGGAAAGGGACAGGTTATGAACACTGAAGCTTTCTTT. It is translated as CASSFGKGQVMNTEAFF. V gene TRBV11-2 combines with J gene TRBJ1-1, with 8 bases aligning to TRBD1. CDR1 and CDR2 from the germline V gene are SGHAT and FQNNGV. J lost 0 bases, V lost 3 bases, and 9 bases had no gene match. CDR3 length: 17 residues.

This clone was seen once. V is TRBV27 and J is TRBJ1-6; D may be TRBD1 (5 bases). The CDR3 covers 12 residues. Germline CDR1 is MNHEY and CDR2 is SMNVEV (reference sequence). Between the trimmed V and J ends, which lost 3 bases and 8 bases, there was a span of 5 bases. The CDR3 protein is CASSFRDSPLHF. The CDR3 DNA is TGTGCCAGCAGTTTCAGGGATTCACCCCTCCACTTT.

CDR3 amino acids: CSATRTGPYEQYF. DNA for the CDR3: TGCAGCGCGACCAGGACAGGACCCTACGAGCAGTACTTC. The chain is built from TRBV29-1 and TRBJ2-7, with 7 bases identical to TRBD1. V shed 7 bases, J shed 2 bases, and the junction held 8 bases outside the gene matches. CDR3 length equals 13 residues. CDR1 is SQVTM, CDR2 ANQGSEA, per germline.

This sequence joins TRBV11-2 and TRBJ1-1, with a tentative D call TRBD1 (6 bases). Germline V gene lookup returns CDR1 SGHAT and CDR2 FQNNGV. The V end lost 0 bases, the J end lost 0 bases, and 8 bases lay between the germline ends. CDR3 length: 15 residues. CDR3 bases: TGTGCCAGCAGCTTAGAACAGGGACTGAACACTGAAGCTTTCTTT. Translation: CASSLEQGLNTEAFF.

The V call is TRBV7-3, the J call TRBJ2-1, with TRBD2 matching 8 bases. With V trimmed by 6 bases and J by 7 bases, 5 bases remained unmatched. This CDR3 is built from 13 residues. Germline V CDR1 and CDR2: SGHTA, FQGTGA. The CDR3 spells CASRSGRDNEQFF. The CDR3 nucleotides are TGTGCCAGCAGGAGCGGGAGAGATAATGAGCAGTTCTTC.

To note about this clone: This sample includes further DNA sequences coding for the same CDR3. The rearrangement uses TRBV7-2 and TRBJ1-6; TRBD1 agrees at 7 bases. V gave up 1 base and J gave up 3 bases; unmatched junction bases: 12. Germline V gene sequence: CDR1 SGHTA, CDR2 FQGNSA. This CDR3 spans 19 amino acids. CDR3 residues: CASSLEDRASSFYNSPLHF. The CDR3 region has the DNA TGTGCCAGCAGCTTAGAAGACAGGGCCTCCTCGTTCTATAATTCACCCCTCCACTTT.

In this sample, this clone turned up a few times. V is TRBV6-5 and J is TRBJ1-5; 7 bases are shared with TRBD1. The V gene's germline CDR1 is MNHEY and CDR2 SVGAGI. J lost 2 bases, V lost 2 bases, and 3 bases had no gene match. This CDR3 has 15 residues. The CDR3 region has the DNA TGTGCCAGCAGTTACACCGGACAGGGCAATCAGCCCCAGCATTTT. It encodes CASSYTGQGNQPQHF.

The chain couples TRBV28 to TRBJ1-3; no firm D call. The ends were cut back, 5 bases at V and 0 bases at J, with 14 bases in the middle. Germline CDR1 MDHEN, CDR2 SYDVKM. CDR3 length: 16 residues. CDR3 protein: CASSPPRGRSGNTIYF. CDR3 nucleotides: TGTGCCAGCAGTCCCCCTCGGGGTCGCTCTGGAAACACCATATATTTT.

The chain recombines TRBV28 with TRBJ1-2; D is uncertain. V dropped 8 bases and J dropped 8 bases, with 21 bases sitting between them. Germline-derived CDR1 and CDR2 are MDHEN and SYDVKM. The CDR3 contains 14 residues. In DNA form, the CDR3 reads TGTGCCAGCGGCCCCACAGCCTCCTTATGGGGCTACACCTTC. Its protein product is CASGPTASLWGYTF.

The rearrangement links TRBV4-1 to TRBJ2-3; TRBD2 matches 9 bases. The V gene end was trimmed by 2 bases and the J gene end by 2 bases; junction bases not matched to a gene: 5. Germline-derived CDR1 and CDR2 are MGHRA and YSYEKL. The CDR3 spans 16 residues. The CDR3 bases are TGCGCCAGCAGCCAACTAGCGGGACTGCTCACAGATACGCAGTATTTT. Its translation: CASSQLAGLLTDTQYF.

This chain connects TRBV29-1 to TRBJ1-2; D uncertain. The CDR3 covers 13 residues. Deletions cut 5 bases from V and 4 bases from J, with 14 bases between. Germline values: CDR1 SQVTM, CDR2 ANQGSEA. CDR3 protein: CSVMGGGSYGYTF. CDR3 DNA: TGCAGCGTTATGGGAGGAGGGAGCTATGGCTACACCTTC.

The chain recombines TRBV27 with TRBJ2-7; TRBD1 is a possible D gene (7 bases). The CDR3 loop spans 13 amino acids. Trimming left V 2 bases short and J 7 bases short, with 12 bases between. Germline V gene data show CDR1 as MNHEY and CDR2 as SMNVEV (reference sequence). The chain's CDR3 is CASSLVQGTEQYF. The CDR3 nucleotides read TGTGCCAGCAGTTTAGTACAGGGGACTGAGCAGTACTTC.

The V and J genes are TRBV9 and TRBJ2-1, with 10 bases that match TRBD2. The CDR3 is made up of 17 amino acids. Germline V CDR1 and CDR2: SGDLS, YYNGEE. V shed 4 bases and J 8 bases; nucleotides not matched to a gene: 15. Here the CDR3 DNA reads TGTGCCAGCAGCCTAAGGGGTCTAGCGGGAGTGGGACATGAGCAGTTCTTC. It is translated as CASSLRGLAGVGHEQFF.

V usage is TRBV5-1 and J usage is TRBJ2-1; no firm D call. The CDR3 spans 14 residues. Germline loops: CDR1 SGHRS, CDR2 YFSETQ. The ends were cut back, 2 bases at V and 1 base at J, with 7 bases in the middle. CDR3 protein: CASSFDFSYNEQFF. CDR3 nucleotides: TGCGCCAGCAGCTTCGACTTTTCCTACAATGAGCAGTTCTTC.

J is TRBJ2-6 and V is TRBV11-2; D gene uncertain. V was clipped by 2 bases and J by 4 bases, with 6 bases between them. The CDR3 has 14 amino acids. Germline CDR1 SGHAT, CDR2 FQNNGV. The CDR3 region is CASSLLSGANVLTF. For the CDR3, the DNA is TGTGCCAGCAGCTTATTATCCGGGGCCAACGTCCTGACTTTC. Full variable domain (outside the CDR3, taken from reference TRBV11-2 and TRBJ2-6): EAGVAQSPRYKIIEKRQSVAFWCNPISGHATLYWYQQILGQGPKLLIQFQNNGVVDDSQLPKDRFSAERLKGVDSTLKIQPAKLEDSAVYLCASSLLSGANVLTFGAGSRLTVL.

The sample holds one count of this clone. The gene calls are TRBV11-3 and TRBJ2-7; possibly TRBD2 for D (6 bases). V was shortened by 6 bases and J by 6 bases, with 21 bases between the two germline ends. The length of the CDR3 is 15 residues. The germline CDR1 and CDR2 sequences are SGHNT and YENEEA. The CDR3 sequence: CASSPITGSNVEQYF. The CDR3 region has the DNA TGTGCCAGCAGTCCAATAACCGGGAGTAATGTCGAGCAGTACTTC.

This clone was found a few times. The gene calls are TRBV6-5 and TRBJ1-6; D is ambiguous. In germline, CDR1 is MNHEY, CDR2 SVGAGI. CDR3 length: 14 amino acids. Trimming took off 6 bases at V and 9 bases at J, with 15 bases between the two ends. The CDR3 DNA sequence: TGTGCCAGCAGAATCGACACGTCATTTTCACCCCTCCACTTT. This codes for CASRIDTSFSPLHF.

DNA for the CDR3: TGTGCCAGCAGCTCCAGGGGGCAATCCTACAATGAGCAGTTCTTC. Amino acids: CASSSRGQSYNEQFF. The chain is built from TRBV9 and TRBJ2-1; TRBD1 matches at 8 bases. The CDR3 is made up of 15 amino acids. CDR1 is SGDLS, CDR2 YYNGEE, per germline. V was pared by 4 bases and J by 1 base, with 4 bases of the junction left unmatched.

This clone was picked up a small number of times. This rearrangement joins TRBV7-8 to TRBJ2-5; 7 nucleotides match TRBD2. Trimming at V came to 4 bases and at J to 0 bases, leaving 5 bases not matched to a gene. Germline assignment: CDR1 SGHVS and CDR2 FQNEAQ. The CDR3 is 15 residues long. The CDR3 DNA sequence: TGTGCCAGCAGCTGGGACGGGAGGTACCAAGAGACCCAGTACTTC. It specifies CASSWDGRYQETQYF.

This clone was found a few times. The chain has TRBV5-1 and TRBJ1-2; tentatively, D is TRBD1 (5 bases). Germline V CDR1 and CDR2: SGHRS, YFSETQ. V gave up 6 bases and J gave up 4 bases, with 13 bases separating them. This CDR3 has 13 amino acids. The CDR3 loop is CASTRDSVYGYTF. CDR3 nucleotide sequence: TGCGCCAGCACTAGGGACTCCGTCTATGGCTACACCTTC.